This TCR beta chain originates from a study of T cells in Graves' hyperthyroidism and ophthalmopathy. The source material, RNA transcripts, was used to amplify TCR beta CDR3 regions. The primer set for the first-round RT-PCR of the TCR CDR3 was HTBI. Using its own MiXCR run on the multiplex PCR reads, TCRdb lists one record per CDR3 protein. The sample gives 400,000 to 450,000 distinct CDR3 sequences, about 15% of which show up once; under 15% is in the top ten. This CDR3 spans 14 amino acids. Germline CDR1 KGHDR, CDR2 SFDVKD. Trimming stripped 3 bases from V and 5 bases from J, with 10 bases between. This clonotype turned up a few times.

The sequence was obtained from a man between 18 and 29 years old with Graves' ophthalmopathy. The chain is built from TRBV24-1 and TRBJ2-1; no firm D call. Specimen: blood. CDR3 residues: CATSDAISDNEQFF. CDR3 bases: TGTGCCACCAGTGATGCCATCTCGGACAATGAGCAGTTCTTC.